The clone carrying this T cell receptor beta chain was counted only a few times. Its specificity is not known. This entry is derived from a study of T cell repertoires in cytomegalovirus infection. Across the whole study: Matching HLA type, along with CMV infection, was indicated by public TCR beta signatures. Overall study findings and caveats: HLA-C-restricted, CMV-specific TCR beta clonotypes were dominant ex vivo.

TCRdb recomputed calls from the reads with MiXCR, one row per CDR3 protein. The table has 200,000 or so distinct CDR3 sequences, around 40% seen once. Germline assignment: CDR1 SGHVS and CDR2 FNYEAQ. CDR3 length: 13 amino acids. V lost 3 bases, J lost 7 bases, and 10 bases lay in between. This chain links TRBV7-6 with TRBJ1-5, with no clear D. This receptor was obtained from a human donor in good health (CMV status not recorded). Some clones in this sample may be carry-over from other donors' samples. The material was CD8+ T cells from cultured PBMCs, obtained from culture after CMV antigen stimulation. CDR3 nucleotide sequence: TGTGCCAGCAGCTTGTCCCTCAGCCAGCCCCAGCATTTT. It codes for CASSLSLSQPQHF.